Sequencing of this TCR beta chain was carried out in a study of cytomegalovirus exposure and HLA in healthy donors. Study conclusions and caveats: There were some public TCRs occurring in many donors, but most TCR sequences were rare. The listing of 150 to 200 TCR beta chains classed them as cytomegalovirus-associated.

Unrecorded immune exposures were likely, despite nominal health at sampling. Germline V gives CDR1 SGHNT, CDR2 YYREEE (reference sequence). The CDR3 covers 14 residues. Trimming removed 4 bases from V and 5 bases from J; junction bases left unmatched: 8. The PCR was carried out with 60 Vbeta primers and 13 Jbeta primers. Clones were read by immunoSEQ multiplex PCR, and TCRdb kept only the in-frame ones, dropping some. The table shows more than 90,000 clones, with 60% to 75% occurring only once. Of note for this clone: What it recognizes is unknown.

The chain carries TRBV5-4 and TRBJ2-7; 8 bases agree with TRBD1. The source is a woman aged 35 to 49 in good health and CMV-seronegative. Specimen: PBMCs. The DNA for the CDR3 is TGTGCCAGCAGCCTGGACAGGGTGTTCCACGAGCAGTACTTC. Translated: CASSLDRVFHEQYF.